The clone carrying this TCR beta chain has a handful of counts. The antigen remains undetermined. The CDR3 sequence is 14 residues long. Trimming cost V 6 bases and J 2 bases; bases outside gene matches: 2. From germline, CDR1 is MDHEN and CDR2 SYDVKM. These data come from a study of CD8 T cells in ankylosing spondylitis. General observations from the study: Disease-linked clones were reportedly significantly enriched in matched ankylosing spondylitis synovial fluid. Ankylosing spondylitis blood appeared to carry a characteristic TCR beta motif of fewer than 10 highly homologous variants.

Quantitative barcoded 5'-RACE was used to prepare TCR beta libraries. Each CDR3 protein gets one entry after TCRdb re-called the 5' RACE reads with MiXCR. The data hold a few hundred thousand distinct CDR3 sequences, with approximately 20% observed a single time. This chain connects TRBV28 to TRBJ2-2; TRBD2 aligns across 8 bases. The source material was blood, either unsorted or a sorted T cell fraction (not recorded which). This TCR was recovered from a male donor with ankylosing spondylitis. The CDR3 spells CASRLAENTGELFF. CDR3 in DNA: TGTGCCAGCAGACTAGCGGAAAACACCGGGGAGCTGTTTTTT.